The sequence of this TCR beta chain was determined in a study of blood T cell repertoires in COVID-19. Study at large: Donors in the United States, Italy and Spain gave samples during acute or convalescent COVID-19. In each case, the material was cDNA or gDNA derived from T cells, B-cell-depleted T cells, or PBMCs.

CDR1 is MGHDK, CDR2 SYGVNS, per germline. V was shortened by 5 bases and J by 1 base, with 18 bases between the two germline ends. The CDR3 is made up of 16 amino acids. TCRdb keeps only in-frame clones here, not all; method: immunoSEQ multiplex PCR. The table records 180,000 or so clones, 70% to 85% of them present only once. Sequencing used peripheral blood. The chain uses TRBV25-1 and TRBJ2-7; unclear D gene. The TCR originated in a woman of 80 years or more with acute or convalescent COVID-19. The CDR3 sequence is CASSQTGGPRSYEQYF. For the CDR3, the DNA is TGTGCCAGCAGTCAAACTGGCGGTCCTCGGTCCTACGAGCAGTACTTC.